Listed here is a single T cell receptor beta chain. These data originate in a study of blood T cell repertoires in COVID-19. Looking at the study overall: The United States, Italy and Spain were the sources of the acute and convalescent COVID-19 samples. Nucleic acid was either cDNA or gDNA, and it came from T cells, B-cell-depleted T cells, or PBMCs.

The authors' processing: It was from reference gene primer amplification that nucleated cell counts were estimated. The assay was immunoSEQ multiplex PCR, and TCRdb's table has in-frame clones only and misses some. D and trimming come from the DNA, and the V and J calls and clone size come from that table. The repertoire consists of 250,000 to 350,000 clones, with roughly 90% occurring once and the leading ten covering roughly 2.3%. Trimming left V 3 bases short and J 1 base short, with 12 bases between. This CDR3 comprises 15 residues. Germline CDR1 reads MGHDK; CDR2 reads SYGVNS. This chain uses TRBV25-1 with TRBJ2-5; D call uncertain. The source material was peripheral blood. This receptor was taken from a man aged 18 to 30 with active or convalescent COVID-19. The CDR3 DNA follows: TGTGCCAGCAGTGATTCTGGGCAATTCCAAGAGACCCAGTACTTC. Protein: CASSDSGQFQETQYF.